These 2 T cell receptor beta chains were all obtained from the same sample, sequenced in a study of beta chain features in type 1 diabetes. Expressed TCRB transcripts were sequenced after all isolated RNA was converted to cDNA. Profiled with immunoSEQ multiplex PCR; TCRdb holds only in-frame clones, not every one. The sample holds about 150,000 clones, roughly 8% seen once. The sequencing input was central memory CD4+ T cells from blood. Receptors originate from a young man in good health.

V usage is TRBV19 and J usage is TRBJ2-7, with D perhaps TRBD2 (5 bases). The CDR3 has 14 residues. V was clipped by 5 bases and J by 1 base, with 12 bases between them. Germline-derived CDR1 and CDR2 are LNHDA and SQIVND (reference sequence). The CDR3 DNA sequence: TGTGCCAGTAGTTCCCGGACTTCTTCCTACGAGCAGTACTTC. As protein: CASSSRTSSYEQYF. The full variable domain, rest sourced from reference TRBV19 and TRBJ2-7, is DGGITQSPKYLFRKEGQNVTLSCEQNLNHDAMYWYRQDPGQGLRLIYYSQIVNDFQKGDIAEGYSVSREKKESFPLTVTSAQKNPTAFYLCASSSRTSSYEQYFGPGTRLTVT.

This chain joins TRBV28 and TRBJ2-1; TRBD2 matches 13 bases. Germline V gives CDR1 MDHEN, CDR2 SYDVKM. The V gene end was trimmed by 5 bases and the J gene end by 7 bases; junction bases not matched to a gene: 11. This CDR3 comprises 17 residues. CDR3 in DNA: TGTGCCAGCAGTCCCACCGGGACTAGCGGGAAGACTAATGAGCAGTTCTTC. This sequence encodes CASSPTGTSGKTNEQFF. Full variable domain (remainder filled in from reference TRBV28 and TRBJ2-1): DVKVTQSSRYLVKRTGEKVFLECVQDMDHENMFWYRQDPGLGLRLIYFSYDVKMKEKGDIPEGYSVSREKKERFSLILESASTNQTSMYLCASSPTGTSGKTNEQFFGPGTRLTVL.